These T cell receptor beta chains were read from a single sample in a study of cytotoxic CD8 clonotypes in ibrutinib-treated CLL. Data came from immunoSEQ multiplex PCR; TCRdb stores just in-frame clones and leaves some out. The sample lists approximately 100,000 clones; approximately 56% were seen once. The sample in question was PBMCs, obtained after 24 months of ibrutinib treatment. The receptors originated from a human donor with chronic lymphocytic leukemia. The conserved cysteine and the conserved F or W are not part of the CDR3 here.

TRBV4-1	TRBJ1-2	ASSQERVNYGYT
TRBV19	TRBJ2-3	ASSIGGGHADTQY
TRBV5-1	TRBJ2-2	ASTTENTGELF
TRBV2	TRBJ2-5	ASRVQGPQETQY
TRBV11-3	TRBJ2-7	ASSSTPGQGVSEQY
TRBV11-2	TRBJ1-2	ASSLGGSDGYT
TRBV6-6	TRBJ2-7	ASRTGTFSYEQY
TRBV9	TRBJ2-1	ASSRSGQSYNEQF
TRBV7-9	TRBJ2-5	ASRAHDRKQETQY
TRBV4-1	TRBJ2-5	ASSQGHGGTRETQY
TRBV30	TRBJ1-1	AWSPGTEAF
TRBV27	TRBJ2-7	ASSLLGSSSYEQY
TRBV5-8	TRBJ1-5	ASSPTVHSNQPQH
TRBV6-1	TRBJ1-1	ATLAYTEAF
TRBV5-8	TRBJ2-7	ASDSGYEQY
TRBV1	TRBJ2-7	TSSQDPGEQY
TRBV4-1	TRBJ2-2	ASSQDRTSRVGELF
TRBV7-2	TRBJ1-6	ASSLASDNSPLH
TRBV9	TRBJ2-3	ASSVRTGLTDTQY
TRBV7-9	TRBJ1-4	ASSRYGGSGEKLF
TRBV5-1	TRBJ1-4	ASSKQGVEEKLF
TRBV2	TRBJ1-4	ASRDRGTDNEKLF
TRBV7-2	TRBJ2-7	ASSLAGAGYEQY
TRBV5-4	TRBJ2-5	ASSLGGVEETQY
TRBV18	TRBJ1-2	ASSPAEGNYGYT
TRBV4-2	TRBJ2-7	ASMARRESYEQY
TRBV7-2	TRBJ2-1	ASSLWGGQYNEQF
TRBV25-1	TRBJ1-3	ASNPPRGNTIY
TRBV18	TRBJ2-7	ASSPGAAYEQY
TRBV5-1	TRBJ1-2	ASSLSTGNYGYT
TRBV30	TRBJ1-5	AWSLQGGNQPQH
TRBV19	TRBJ1-5	ASSIRTGIQPQH
TRBV28	TRBJ1-1	ASNNRVGTEAF
TRBV11-2	TRBJ2-2	ASSFLQGPNTGELF